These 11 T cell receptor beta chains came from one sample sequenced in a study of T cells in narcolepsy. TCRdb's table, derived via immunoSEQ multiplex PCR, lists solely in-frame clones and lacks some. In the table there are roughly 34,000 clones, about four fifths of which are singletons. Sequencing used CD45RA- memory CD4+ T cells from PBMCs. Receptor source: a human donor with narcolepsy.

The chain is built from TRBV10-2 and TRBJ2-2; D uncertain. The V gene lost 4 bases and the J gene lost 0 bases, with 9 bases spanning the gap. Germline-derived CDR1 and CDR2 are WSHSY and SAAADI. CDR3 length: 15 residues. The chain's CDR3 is CASSGAATNTGELFF. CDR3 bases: TGCGCCAGCAGTGGGGCAGCCACGAACACCGGGGAGCTGTTTTTT.

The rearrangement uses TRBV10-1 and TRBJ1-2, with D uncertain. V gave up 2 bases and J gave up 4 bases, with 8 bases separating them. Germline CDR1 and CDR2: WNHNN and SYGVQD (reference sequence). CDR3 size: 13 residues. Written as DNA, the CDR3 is TGCGCCAGCAGTGAGGCTTGTAGCTATGGCTACACCTTC. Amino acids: CASSEACSYGYTF.

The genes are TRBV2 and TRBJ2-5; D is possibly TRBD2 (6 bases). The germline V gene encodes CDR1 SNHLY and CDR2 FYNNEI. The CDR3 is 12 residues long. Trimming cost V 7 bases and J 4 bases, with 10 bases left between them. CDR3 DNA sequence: TGTGCCAGCACCCGGAGGGGAGAGACCCAGTACTTC. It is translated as CASTRRGETQYF.

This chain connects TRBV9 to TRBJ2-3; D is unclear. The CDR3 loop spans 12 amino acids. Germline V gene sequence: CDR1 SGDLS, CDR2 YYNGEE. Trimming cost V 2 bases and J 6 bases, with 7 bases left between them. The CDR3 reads CASSVAADTQYF. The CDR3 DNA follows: TGTGCCAGCAGCGTGGCGGCCGATACGCAGTATTTT.

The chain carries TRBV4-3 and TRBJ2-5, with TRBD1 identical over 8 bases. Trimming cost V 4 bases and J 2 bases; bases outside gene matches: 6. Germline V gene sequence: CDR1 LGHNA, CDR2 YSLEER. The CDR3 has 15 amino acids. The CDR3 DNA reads TGCGCCAGCAGCCCCCGGACAGGGCAACAAGAGACCCAGTACTTC. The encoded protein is CASSPRTGQQETQYF.

The CDR3 nucleotides are TGTGCCAGCGGAGAGACAGGGGGCTTCAATCAGCCCCAGCATTTT. As protein: CASGETGGFNQPQHF. This chain joins TRBV6-1 and TRBJ1-5, with 10 bases fitting TRBD1. V shed 8 bases and J 3 bases; nucleotides not matched to a gene: 7. This CDR3 region has 15 residues. Germline CDR1 MNHNS, CDR2 SASEGT.

The CDR3 loop reads CASGLDQLRSYNEQFF. In DNA form, the CDR3 reads TGTGCTAGTGGTTTGGACCAGCTCCGCTCCTACAATGAGCAGTTCTTC. The chain has TRBV12-5 and TRBJ2-1, with D uncertain. Germline loops: CDR1 LGHNT, CDR2 FRNRAP. Trimming pared 1 base from V and 0 bases from J, leaving 10 bases between. The CDR3 sequence is 16 residues long. Full variable domain (outside the CDR3, taken from reference TRBV12-5 and TRBJ2-1): DARVTQTPRHKVTEMGQEVTMRCQPILGHNTVFWYRQTMMQGLELLAYFRNRAPLDDSGMPKDRFSAEMPDATLATLKIQPSEPRDSAVYFCASGLDQLRSYNEQFFGPGTRLTVL.

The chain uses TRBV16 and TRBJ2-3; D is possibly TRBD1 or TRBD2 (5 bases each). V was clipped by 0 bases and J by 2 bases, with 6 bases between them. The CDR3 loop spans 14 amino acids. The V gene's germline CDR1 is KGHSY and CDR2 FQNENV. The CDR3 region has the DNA TGTGCCAGCAGCCAATCGGGGGTCACAGATACGCAGTATTTT. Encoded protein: CASSQSGVTDTQYF.

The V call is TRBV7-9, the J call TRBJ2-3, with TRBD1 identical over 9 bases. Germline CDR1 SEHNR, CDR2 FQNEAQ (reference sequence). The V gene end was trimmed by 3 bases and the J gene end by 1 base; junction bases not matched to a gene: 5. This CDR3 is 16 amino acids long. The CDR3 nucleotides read TGTGCCAGCAGCTTCGGACAGGGGCTGGGCACAGATACGCAGTATTTT. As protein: CASSFGQGLGTDTQYF.

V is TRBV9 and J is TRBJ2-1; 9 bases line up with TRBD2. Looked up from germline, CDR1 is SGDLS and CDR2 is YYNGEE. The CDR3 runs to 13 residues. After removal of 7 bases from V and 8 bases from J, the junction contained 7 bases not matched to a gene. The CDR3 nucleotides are TGTGCCAGCGGATTAGCGGGGGTGGATGAGCAGTTCTTC. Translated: CASGLAGVDEQFF.

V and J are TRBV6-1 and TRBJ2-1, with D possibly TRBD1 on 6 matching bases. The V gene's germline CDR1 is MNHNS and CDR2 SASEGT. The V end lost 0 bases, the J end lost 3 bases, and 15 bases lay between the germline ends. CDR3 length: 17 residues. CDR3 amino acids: CASSEAGNRAVYNEQFF. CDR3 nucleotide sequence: TGTGCCAGCAGTGAAGCTGGGAACAGGGCGGTCTACAATGAGCAGTTCTTC.